Listed here is a single T cell receptor beta chain. The antigen is not known. TCRdb reanalysed the reads using MiXCR and keeps one entry per CDR3 protein. The table has 150,000 or so distinct CDR3 sequences, roughly 20% seen once. Germline CDR1 and CDR2: SGHTA and FQGNSA. Trimming removed 3 bases from V and 6 bases from J, with 9 bases in between. The CDR3 totals 12 residues. The sample belongs to a study of T cell repertoires in cytomegalovirus infection. About the research overall: In the study, CMV epitopes included recently identified HLA-C-restricted and well-studied HLA-B-restricted ones. Signatures in public TCR beta sequences pointed to both CMV infection and matching HLA type.

General study points: HLA-C-restricted CMV-specific TCR beta clonotypes prevailed in the ex vivo response. The study identified carriers of CMV plus the relevant HLA from cumulative public TCR beta family frequency.

Source: CD8+ T cells from cultured PBMCs, taken from culture after CMV antigen stimulation. The sequence was collected from a human donor in good health (CMV status not recorded). Some clones in this sample may be carry-over from other donors' samples. The rearrangement joins TRBV7-2 to TRBJ2-7, with D hard to call. In DNA form, the CDR3 reads TGTGCCAGCAGCTTCTATGGTTCCGAGCAGTACTTC. It translates to CASSFYGSEQYF.